Described below is a single T cell receptor beta chain sequence and its context. The antigen this receptor binds is unknown. No base qualities exist here, and no much larger clone lies one base off it. The CDR3 regions of human TCRbeta chains were subjected to immunosequencing. Per the original workflow: Repertoire TCRs were matched against a reference library of SARS-CoV-2-specific TCRs generated with the MIRA antigen-specificity platform. Breadth was defined as the fraction of unique TCRs that were SARS-CoV-2-associated. Depth was defined as the fraction of total T cells that were SARS-CoV-2-associated. Each spike-specific TCR was assigned to its reactive spike region and to a CD4 or CD8 class using the MIRA data. Log10-transformed breadth and depth values were compared by one-way ANOVA with Sidak's multiple comparisons tests. Here the immuneACCESS table is served through TCRdb, limited to in-frame sequences with V and J called. Missing clones are a known gap in these copies; in checked studies unresolved V genes cover under half, and the rest lacks a known reason. V, J and clone size derive from that table, while D and trimming were established from the DNA sequence. The sample profile shows about 140,000 clones; just under 95% of them were found once. Roughly 1.8% of the sample comes from the top ten.

The germline V gene encodes CDR1 SGHNT and CDR2 YYREEE (reference sequence). V loses 3 bases at its end and J loses 5 bases; junction bases beyond the gene matches: 6. The CDR3 has 15 amino acids, counting the end cysteine and phenylalanine. This entry keeps only the CDR3 DNA: 45 bases, framed from base 1. The source of the sample is a study of T cell responses to AZD1222 COVID-19 vaccine (dated by TCRdb to about 2021). Looking at the study overall: AZD1222 recipients with second doses at about 4 weeks or about 12 weeks were pooled, because spike-specific TCR depth and breadth did not differ between schedules. A total of over 230 trial participants underwent TCR sequencing, of whom approximately 210 received two doses of AZD1222 and about 25 received two doses of the MenACWY control vaccine. Trial participants were enrolled into age subgroups of 18-55, 56-69 and 70-plus years, which contained about 150, 27 and 61 TCR-sequenced participants, respectively.

The investigation overall reported the following: Reportedly, close to half of the unique spike-specific TCRs recognized epitopes lying outside the regions that are mutated in the B.1.351 and B.1.1.7 variants. CD4 TCRs associated with the vaccine covered the entire spike protein, and the dominant responses were in regions 160-218 and 743-854. No day 14 peak-response samples were available, so repertoires were characterized only after the peak T cell response. Participants were mostly white British and included more females than males, and it was suggested by the authors that clonal diversity may have been underestimated. A significant rise in spike-specific TCR breadth and depth was observed after two AZD1222 doses relative to day 0 and relative to MenACWY recipients. In the small 56-69-year group, the increase in depth fell short of significance, most likely because of low power. Conclusions about previously exposed vaccinees were limited because only a handful of AZD1222 recipients were SARS-CoV-2 seropositive at baseline.

The time point tag for this specimen amounts to: baseline before first vaccination. Samples from vaccinated people were obtained from the UK trials COV001 and COV002, which included a single-blind randomized controlled phase 2/3 trial of AZD1222 (ChAdOx1 nCoV-19) in healthy adults. Trial participant PBMC samples were collected at day 0 and day 28 after the second dose for TCRbeta chain sequencing. The V gene is TRBV5-4 and the J gene is TRBJ2-2; a stretch of 8 junction bases matches TRBD2. This clonotype originated in an adult in good health. The starting material was peripheral blood, obtained on day 0 of AZD1222 vaccination. The CDR3 corresponds to CASSWAGGGTGELFF. The sequenced DNA is TGTGCCAGCAGCTGGGCGGGGGGTGGAACCGGGGAGCTGTTTTTT.